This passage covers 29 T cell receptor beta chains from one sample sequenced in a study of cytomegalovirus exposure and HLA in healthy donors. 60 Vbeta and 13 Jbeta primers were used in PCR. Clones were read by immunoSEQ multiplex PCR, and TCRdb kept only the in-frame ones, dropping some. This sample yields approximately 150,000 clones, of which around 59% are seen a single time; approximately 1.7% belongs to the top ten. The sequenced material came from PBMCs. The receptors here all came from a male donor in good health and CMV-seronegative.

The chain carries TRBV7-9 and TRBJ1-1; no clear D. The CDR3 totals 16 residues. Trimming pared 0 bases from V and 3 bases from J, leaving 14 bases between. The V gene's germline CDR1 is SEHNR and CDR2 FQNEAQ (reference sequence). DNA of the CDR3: TGTGCCAGCAGCTTAGCAGGGAGGGTCGGGTACACTGAAGCTTTCTTT. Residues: CASSLAGRVGYTEAFF.

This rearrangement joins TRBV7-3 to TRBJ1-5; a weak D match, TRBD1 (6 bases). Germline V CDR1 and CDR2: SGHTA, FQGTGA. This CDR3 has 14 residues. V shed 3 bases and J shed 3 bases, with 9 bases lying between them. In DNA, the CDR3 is TGTGCCAGCAGCTTGGGACACCCCAATCAGCCCCAGCATTTT. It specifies CASSLGHPNQPQHF.

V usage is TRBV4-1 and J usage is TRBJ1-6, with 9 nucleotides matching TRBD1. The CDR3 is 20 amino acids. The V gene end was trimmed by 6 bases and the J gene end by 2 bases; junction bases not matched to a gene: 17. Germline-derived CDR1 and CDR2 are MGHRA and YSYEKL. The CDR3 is CASRPSRDRVSGTYNSPLHF. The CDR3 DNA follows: TGCGCCAGCAGACCGAGCCGGGACAGGGTTAGTGGTACCTATAATTCACCCCTCCACTTT.

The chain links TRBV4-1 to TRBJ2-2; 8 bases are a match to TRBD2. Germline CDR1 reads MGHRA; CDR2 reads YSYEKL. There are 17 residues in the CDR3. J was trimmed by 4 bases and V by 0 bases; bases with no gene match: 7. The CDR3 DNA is TGCGCCAGCAGCCAAGATCGTGAGACTAGCGTCACCGGGGAGCTGTTTTTT. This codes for CASSQDRETSVTGELFF.

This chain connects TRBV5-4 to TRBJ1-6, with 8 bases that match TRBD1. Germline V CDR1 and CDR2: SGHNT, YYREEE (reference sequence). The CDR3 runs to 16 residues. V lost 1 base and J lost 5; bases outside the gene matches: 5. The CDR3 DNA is TGTGCCAGCAGCTTGTCGGCAGGGGGCAATAATTCACCCCTCCACTTT. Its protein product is CASSLSAGGNNSPLHF.

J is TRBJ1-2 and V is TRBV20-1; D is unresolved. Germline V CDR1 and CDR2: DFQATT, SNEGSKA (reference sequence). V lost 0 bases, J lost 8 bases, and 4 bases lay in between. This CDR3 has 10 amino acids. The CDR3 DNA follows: TGCAGTGCTAGAGATCGGGGCTACACCTTC. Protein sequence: CSARDRGYTF.

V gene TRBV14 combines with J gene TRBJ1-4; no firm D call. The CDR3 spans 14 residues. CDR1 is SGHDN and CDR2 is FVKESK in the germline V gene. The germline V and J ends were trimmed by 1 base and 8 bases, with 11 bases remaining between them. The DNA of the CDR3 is TGTGCCAGCAGCCAAGCCCCCCTCAGGGAAAAACTGTTTTTT. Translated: CASSQAPLREKLFF.

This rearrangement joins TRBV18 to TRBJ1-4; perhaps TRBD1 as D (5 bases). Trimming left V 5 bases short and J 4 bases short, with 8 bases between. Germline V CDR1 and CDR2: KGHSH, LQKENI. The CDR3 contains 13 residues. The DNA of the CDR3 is TGTGCCAGCTCATTGGGGCGTAATGAAAAACTGTTTTTT. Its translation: CASSLGRNEKLFF.

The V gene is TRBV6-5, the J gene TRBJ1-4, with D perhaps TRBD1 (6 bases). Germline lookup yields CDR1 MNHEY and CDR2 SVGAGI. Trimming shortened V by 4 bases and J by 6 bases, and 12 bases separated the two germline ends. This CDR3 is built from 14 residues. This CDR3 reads CASSWGGEDEKLFF. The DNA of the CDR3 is TGTGCCAGCAGTTGGGGGGGCGAGGATGAAAAACTGTTTTTT.

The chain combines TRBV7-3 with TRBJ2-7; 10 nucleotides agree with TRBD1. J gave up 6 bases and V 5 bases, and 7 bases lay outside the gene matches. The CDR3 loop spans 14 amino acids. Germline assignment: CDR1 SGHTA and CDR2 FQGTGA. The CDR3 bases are TGTGCCAGCAGCCAGCGGGACAGGGGTCCCGAGCAGTACTTC. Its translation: CASSQRDRGPEQYF.

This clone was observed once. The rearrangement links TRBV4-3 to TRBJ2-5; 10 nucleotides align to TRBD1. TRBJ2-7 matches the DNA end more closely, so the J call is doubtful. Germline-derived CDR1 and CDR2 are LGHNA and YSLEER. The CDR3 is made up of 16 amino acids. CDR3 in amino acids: CASSQDKTGGNYEQYF. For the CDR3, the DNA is TGCGCCAGCAGCCAAGATAAGACAGGGGGCAACTACGAGCAGTACTTC.

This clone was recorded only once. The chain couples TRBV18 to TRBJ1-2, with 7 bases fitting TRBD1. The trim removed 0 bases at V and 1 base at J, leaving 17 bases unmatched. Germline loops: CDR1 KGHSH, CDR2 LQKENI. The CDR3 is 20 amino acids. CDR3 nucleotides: TGTGCCAGCTCACCACCGGTGGACAGGCCCTACTTATCACTTAACTATGGCTACACCTTC. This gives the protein CASSPPVDRPYLSLNYGYTF.

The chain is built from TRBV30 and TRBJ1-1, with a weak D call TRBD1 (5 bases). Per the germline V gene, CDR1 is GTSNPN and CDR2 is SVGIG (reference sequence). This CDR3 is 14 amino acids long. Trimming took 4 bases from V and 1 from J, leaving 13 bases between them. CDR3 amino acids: CAWTQTVTNTEAFF. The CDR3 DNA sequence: TGTGCCTGGACCCAGACAGTTACGAACACTGAAGCTTTCTTT.

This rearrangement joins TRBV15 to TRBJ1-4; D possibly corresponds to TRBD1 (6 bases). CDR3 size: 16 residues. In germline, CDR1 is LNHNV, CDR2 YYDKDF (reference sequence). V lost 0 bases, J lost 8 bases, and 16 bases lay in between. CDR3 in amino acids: CATSRDFPQGKEKLFF. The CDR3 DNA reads TGTGCCACCAGCAGAGATTTTCCACAGGGCAAGGAAAAACTGTTTTTT.

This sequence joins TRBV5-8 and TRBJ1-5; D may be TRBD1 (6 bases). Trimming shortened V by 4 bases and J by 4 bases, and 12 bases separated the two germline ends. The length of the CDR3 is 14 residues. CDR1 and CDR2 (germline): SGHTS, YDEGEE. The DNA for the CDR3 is TGTGCCAGCAGCGGAGGACAGCCTAATCAGCCCCAGCATTTT. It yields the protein CASSGGQPNQPQHF.

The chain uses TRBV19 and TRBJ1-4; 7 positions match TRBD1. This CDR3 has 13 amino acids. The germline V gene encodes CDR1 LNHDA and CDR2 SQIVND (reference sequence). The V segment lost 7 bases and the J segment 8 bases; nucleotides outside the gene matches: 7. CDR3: CASTDREEEKLFF. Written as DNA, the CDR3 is TGTGCCAGTACAGACAGGGAAGAGGAAAAACTGTTTTTT. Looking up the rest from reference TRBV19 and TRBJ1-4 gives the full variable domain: DGGITQSPKYLFRKEGQNVTLSCEQNLNHDAMYWYRQDPGQGLRLIYYSQIVNDFQKGDIAEGYSVSREKKESFPLTVTSAQKNPTAFYLCASTDREEEKLFFGSGTQLSVL.

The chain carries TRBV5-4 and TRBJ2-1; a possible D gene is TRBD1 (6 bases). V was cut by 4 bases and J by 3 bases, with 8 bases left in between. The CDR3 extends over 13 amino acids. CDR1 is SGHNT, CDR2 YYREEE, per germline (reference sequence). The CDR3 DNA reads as TGTGCCAGCAGCCTGGACAGCTACAATGAGCAGTTCTTC. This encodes CASSLDSYNEQFF.

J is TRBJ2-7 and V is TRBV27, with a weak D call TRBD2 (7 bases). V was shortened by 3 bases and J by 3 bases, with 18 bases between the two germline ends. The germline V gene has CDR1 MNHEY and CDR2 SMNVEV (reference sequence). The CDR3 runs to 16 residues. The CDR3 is CASSFGSGGANYEQYF. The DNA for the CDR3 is TGTGCCAGCAGTTTCGGCTCGGGGGGCGCGAACTACGAGCAGTACTTC.

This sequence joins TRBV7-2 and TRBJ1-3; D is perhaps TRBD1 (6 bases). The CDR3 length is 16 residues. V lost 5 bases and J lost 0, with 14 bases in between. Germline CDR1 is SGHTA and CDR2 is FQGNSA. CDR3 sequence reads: CASSPPLQGSGNTIYF. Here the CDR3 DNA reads TGTGCCAGCAGCCCGCCCCTACAGGGCTCTGGAAACACCATATATTTT.

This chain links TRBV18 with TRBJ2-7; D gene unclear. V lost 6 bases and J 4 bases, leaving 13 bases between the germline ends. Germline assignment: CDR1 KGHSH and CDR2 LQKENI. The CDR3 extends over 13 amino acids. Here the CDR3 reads CASSTDGYYEQYF. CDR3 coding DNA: TGTGCCAGCTCGACTGACGGCTATTACGAGCAGTACTTC.

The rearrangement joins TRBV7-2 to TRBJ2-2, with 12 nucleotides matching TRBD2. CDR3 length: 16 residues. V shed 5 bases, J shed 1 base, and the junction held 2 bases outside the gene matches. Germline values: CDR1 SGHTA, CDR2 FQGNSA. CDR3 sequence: CASSVLAGGNTGELFF. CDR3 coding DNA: TGTGCCAGCAGCGTACTAGCGGGGGGGAACACCGGGGAGCTGTTTTTT.

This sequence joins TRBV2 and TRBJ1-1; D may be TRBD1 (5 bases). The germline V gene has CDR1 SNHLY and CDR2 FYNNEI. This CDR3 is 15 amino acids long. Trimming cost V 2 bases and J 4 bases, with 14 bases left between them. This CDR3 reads CASSELGQGSTEAFF. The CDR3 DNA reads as TGTGCCAGCAGTGAACTGGGGCAGGGTTCCACTGAAGCTTTCTTT.

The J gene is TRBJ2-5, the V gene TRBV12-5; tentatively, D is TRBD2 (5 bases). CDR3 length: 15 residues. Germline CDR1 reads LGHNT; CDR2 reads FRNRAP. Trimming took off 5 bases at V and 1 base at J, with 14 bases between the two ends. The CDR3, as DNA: TGTGCTAGTGGTCTGGGTGCCGGGATCCAAGAGACCCAGTACTTC. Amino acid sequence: CASGLGAGIQETQYF.

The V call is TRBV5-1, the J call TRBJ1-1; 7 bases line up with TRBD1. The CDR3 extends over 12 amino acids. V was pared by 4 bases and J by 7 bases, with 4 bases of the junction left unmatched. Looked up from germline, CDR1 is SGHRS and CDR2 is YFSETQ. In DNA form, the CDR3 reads TGCGCCAGCAGCACGGGACAGTATGAAGCTTTCTTT. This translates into CASSTGQYEAFF.

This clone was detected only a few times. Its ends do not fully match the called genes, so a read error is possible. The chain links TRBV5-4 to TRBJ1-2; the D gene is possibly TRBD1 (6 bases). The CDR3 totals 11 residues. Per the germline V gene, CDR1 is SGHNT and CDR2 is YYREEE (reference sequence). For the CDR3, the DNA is TGTGCCAGCAGCTTGGGTACAGGGTCGGCCTTC. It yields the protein CASSLGTGSAF.

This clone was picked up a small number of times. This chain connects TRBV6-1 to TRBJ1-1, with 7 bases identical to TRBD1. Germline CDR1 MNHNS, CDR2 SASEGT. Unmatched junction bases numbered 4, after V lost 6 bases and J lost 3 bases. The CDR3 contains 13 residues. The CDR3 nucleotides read TGTGCCAGCAGACAGGGGAAGGACACTGAAGCTTTCTTT. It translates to CASRQGKDTEAFF.

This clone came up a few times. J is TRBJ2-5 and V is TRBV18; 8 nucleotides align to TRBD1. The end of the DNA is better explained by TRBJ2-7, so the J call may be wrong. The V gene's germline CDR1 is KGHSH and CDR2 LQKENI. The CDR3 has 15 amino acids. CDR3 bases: TGTGCCAGCTCACGCCTGGGACAGGTCTCCTACGAGCAGTACTTC. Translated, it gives CASSRLGQVSYEQYF.

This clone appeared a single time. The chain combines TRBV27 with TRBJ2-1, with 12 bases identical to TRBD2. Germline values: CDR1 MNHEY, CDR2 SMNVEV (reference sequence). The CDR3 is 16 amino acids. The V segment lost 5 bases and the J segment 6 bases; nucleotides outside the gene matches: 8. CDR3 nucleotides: TGTGCCAGCAGTACGCTAGCGGGGGGGTTTAGCAATGAGCAGTTCTTC. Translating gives CASSTLAGGFSNEQFF.

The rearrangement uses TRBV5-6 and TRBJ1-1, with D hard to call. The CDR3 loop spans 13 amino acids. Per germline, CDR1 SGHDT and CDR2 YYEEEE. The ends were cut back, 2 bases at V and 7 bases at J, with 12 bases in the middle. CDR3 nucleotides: TGTGCCAGCAGCTTTGGCCAGAAGCGTGAAGCTTTCTTT. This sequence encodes CASSFGQKREAFF.